One sample yielded the 19 T cell receptor beta chains listed below, sequenced in a study of T cell responses to AZD1222 COVID-19 vaccine. Using immunoSEQ multiplex PCR, the repertoire was profiled, and TCRdb retains in-frame clones only, with some absent. The top ten clones hold around 8% of a sample with tens of thousands of clones, around 90% of them seen once. The sample consisted of peripheral blood, taken 28 days after the second AZD1222 dose. The receptors stem from an adult who received the AZD1222 COVID-19 vaccine.

The CDR3 is CATSGLAGYNEQFF. The DNA for the CDR3 is TGTGCCACCTCGGGACTAGCGGGGTACAATGAGCAGTTCTTC. V gene TRBV19 combines with J gene TRBJ2-1, with 13 bases matching TRBD2. With V trimmed by 10 bases and J by 4 bases, 4 bases remained unmatched. The CDR3 is 14 residues long. In germline, CDR1 is LNHDA, CDR2 SQIVND (reference sequence).

There are a few counts of this clone. The same CDR3 also results from other DNA sequences found in this sample. The V gene is TRBV19, the J gene TRBJ1-2; TRBD1 agrees at 11 bases. Trimming cost V 1 base and J 4 bases; bases outside gene matches: 2. Germline V CDR1 and CDR2: LNHDA, SQIVND (reference sequence). This CDR3 region has 15 residues. This CDR3 is CASSIAGTGGYGYTF. CDR3 nucleotides: TGTGCCAGTAGTATAGCCGGGACAGGGGGCTATGGCTACACCTTC.

The chain links TRBV19 to TRBJ2-1; 12 bases match TRBD2. The CDR3 has 14 amino acids. J lost 7 bases, V lost 7 bases, and 5 bases had no gene match. CDR1 is LNHDA and CDR2 is SQIVND in the germline V gene (reference sequence). CDR3 nucleotides: TGTGCCAGTAAGACTAGCGGGAGAAATAATGAGCAGTTCTTC. Translated: CASKTSGRNNEQFF.

The DNA for the CDR3 is TGTGCCAGCAGTTACTCGATTCTAGCCAATTACAATGAGCAGTTCTTC. It yields the protein CASSYSILANYNEQFF. The chain employs TRBV6-2 or TRBV6-3 and TRBJ2-1; D might be TRBD2 (5 bases). This CDR3 spans 16 amino acids. Germline V gives CDR1 MNHEY, CDR2 SVGEGT. The V gene lost 0 bases and the J gene lost 4 bases, with 13 bases spanning the gap.

V and J are TRBV12-3 or TRBV12-4 and TRBJ2-1; D ambiguous. The germline V and J ends were trimmed by 1 base and 8 bases, with 6 bases remaining between them. This CDR3 is built from 12 residues. The CDR3: CASSLVGDEQFF. The CDR3 DNA is TGTGCCAGCAGTTTAGTTGGTGATGAGCAGTTCTTC.

The V gene is TRBV18, the J gene TRBJ2-2; either TRBD1 or TRBD2 may fit D (5 bases each). V was trimmed by 6 bases and J by 4 bases, leaving 9 bases between them. This CDR3 comprises 13 residues. Germline lookup yields CDR1 KGHSH and CDR2 LQKENI. The CDR3 sequence: CASSGDRTGELFF. CDR3 DNA: TGTGCCAGCTCGGGGGATCGCACCGGGGAGCTGTTTTTT.

The chain joins TRBV4-1 to TRBJ2-1; unclear D gene. CDR1 MGHRA and CDR2 YSYEKL come from the germline V gene. CDR3 size: 15 residues. V lost 0 bases, J lost 2 bases, and 8 bases lay in between. CDR3 nucleotide sequence: TGCGCCAGCAGCCAAGAAGGGAAGCCCTACAATGAGCAGTTCTTC. Amino acids: CASSQEGKPYNEQFF.

The CDR3 here is CASSGLAGDTQYF. CDR3 DNA sequence: TGTGCCAGCAGCGGACTAGCGGGAGATACGCAGTATTTT. This rearrangement joins TRBV7-8 to TRBJ2-3; 11 positions match TRBD2. Trimming at V came to 5 bases and at J to 5 bases, leaving 0 bases not matched to a gene. The CDR3 consists of 13 residues. Germline-derived CDR1 and CDR2 are SGHVS and FQNEAQ.

V and J are TRBV5-4 and TRBJ2-7; 11 bases are a match to TRBD2. V trimming: 0 bases; J trimming: 4 bases; junction bases outside the gene matches: 6. This CDR3 spans 16 amino acids. Per germline, CDR1 SGHNT and CDR2 YYREEE (reference sequence). CDR3 DNA: TGTGCCAGCAGCTTGGGACTAGCGGGAAGGGGTTACGAGCAGTACTTC. Protein: CASSLGLAGRGYEQYF.

This chain links TRBV4-2 with TRBJ2-2, with D possibly matching TRBD2 (5 bases). With 0 bases removed from V and 3 bases from J, the gap between germline ends came to 8 bases. CDR3 length: 15 residues. Germline CDR1 reads LGHNA; CDR2 reads YNFKEQ. The CDR3 DNA reads as TGTGCCAGCAGCCAAGAAGGCGGGTACACCGGGGAGCTGTTTTTT. It yields the protein CASSQEGGYTGELFF.

The J gene is TRBJ2-7, the V gene TRBV24-1, with D perhaps TRBD1 (6 bases). Deletions cut 1 base from V and 6 bases from J, with 9 bases between. Germline values: CDR1 KGHDR, CDR2 SFDVKD. CDR3 length: 13 amino acids. The DNA of the CDR3 is TGTGCCACCAGTGATTTACAGGGTGGCGAGCAGTACTTC. Its translation: CATSDLQGGEQYF.

The chain carries TRBV3-1 (or the pseudogene TRBV3-2) and TRBJ2-1; 8 bases agree with TRBD2. Germline CDR1 LGHDT, CDR2 YNNKEL (reference sequence). The CDR3 has 15 residues. After removal of 0 bases from V and 3 bases from J, the junction contained 1 base not matched to a gene. In DNA, the CDR3 is TGTGCCAGCAGCCAAGAGCTAGCGGGCTACAATGAGCAGTTCTTC. Amino acids: CASSQELAGYNEQFF.

This chain links TRBV28 with TRBJ2-1; D remains unclear. Germline CDR1 is MDHEN and CDR2 is SYDVKM. Trimming removed 3 bases at V and 8 bases at J, with 14 bases between. The CDR3 consists of 14 residues. The CDR3 here is CASSLPPGRDEQFF. Here the CDR3 DNA reads TGTGCCAGCAGTTTGCCCCCGGGTCGGGATGAGCAGTTCTTC.

The V call is TRBV29-1, the J call TRBJ1-4; possibly TRBD1 for D (5 bases). The CDR3 consists of 10 residues. The germline CDR1 and CDR2 sequences are SQVTM and ANQGSEA. Trimming cost V 3 bases and J 11 bases, with 7 bases left between them. Here the CDR3 reads CSVEKGKLFF. The CDR3 DNA reads TGCAGCGTTGAGAAGGGGAAACTGTTTTTT.

This clone was seen a single time. The chain links TRBV6-5 to TRBJ2-2; D possibly corresponds to TRBD1 (5 bases). The CDR3 length is 14 residues. Deletions cut 4 bases from V and 6 bases from J, with 12 bases between. Germline V CDR1 and CDR2: MNHEY, SVGAGI. The CDR3 is CASSWARVAGELFF. The CDR3 DNA sequence: TGTGCCAGCAGTTGGGCCAGGGTCGCCGGGGAGCTGTTTTTT.

The chain carries TRBV7-9 and TRBJ2-2; no firm D call. With 5 bases removed from V and 3 bases from J, the gap between germline ends came to 13 bases. The CDR3 totals 15 residues. Looked up from germline, CDR1 is SEHNR and CDR2 is FQNEAQ (reference sequence). The CDR3 here is CASSPRRADTGELFF. CDR3 DNA sequence: TGTGCCAGCAGCCCTCGAAGGGCCGACACCGGGGAGCTGTTTTTT.

The chain combines TRBV7-2 with TRBJ2-2; the match to TRBD2 covers 8 bases. Germline assignment: CDR1 SGHTA and CDR2 FQGNSA. The CDR3 spans 16 residues. Trimming at V came to 5 bases and at J to 3 bases, leaving 8 bases not matched to a gene. The CDR3 DNA is TGTGCCAGCAGCCCCCCGGGGGGGCGATACACCGGGGAGCTGTTTTTT. Translation: CASSPPGGRYTGELFF.

This chain joins TRBV6-5 and TRBJ2-2; D is undetermined. CDR3 length: 13 amino acids. Trimming removed 6 bases from V and 4 bases from J, with 9 bases in between. Germline CDR1 MNHEY, CDR2 SVGAGI. In nucleotides, the CDR3 is TGTGCCAGCAGGCCCAGCAGCACCGGGGAGCTGTTTTTT. Protein: CASRPSSTGELFF.

The V gene is TRBV7-6, the J gene TRBJ1-3; the D is unclear. This CDR3 comprises 17 residues. Looked up from germline, CDR1 is SGHVS and CDR2 is FNYEAQ. V lost 1 base to trimming and J lost 0 bases, with 13 bases between them. The CDR3 nucleotides read TGTGCCAGCAGCTTAGTGCACAGCCGAATCTCTGGAAACACCATATATTTT. As protein: CASSLVHSRISGNTIYF.